This entry describes one T cell receptor (beta chain). What it binds is unknown. Trimming shortened V by 5 bases and J by 3 bases, and 14 bases separated the two germline ends. The CDR3 length is 15 residues. The germline V gene encodes CDR1 SGHAT and CDR2 FQNNGV. These data originate in a study of relationships among human T cell subsets. Findings of the study overall: Th1, Th2 and regulatory T cells shared many CDR3 sequences.

From mRNA, alpha and beta CDR3 regions were amplified using semiquantitative ARM-PCR. In ARM-PCR, communal superprimers followed tagged nested gene-specific primers for exponential amplification. TCRdb independently ran MiXCR on the multiplex PCR reads; one entry per CDR3 protein. This sample yields fewer than 15,000 distinct CDR3 sequences, of which around 64% are seen a single time; roughly 27% belongs to the top ten. The Th1 cells were the flow-through after CD25, CD56 and CD294 bead selections. This TCR came from a man aged 35 to 55 in good health. This chain links TRBV11-2 with TRBJ2-4; unclear D gene. Input material: CD4+ Th1 cells sorted from blood. CDR3 coding DNA: TGTGCCAGCAGCCCCCTCCCAAGGGACAAAAACATTCAGTACTTC. Encoded protein: CASSPLPRDKNIQYF. The full variable domain, in which reference TRBV11-2 and TRBJ2-4 provide the parts outside the CDR3, is EAGVAQSPRYKIIEKRQSVAFWCNPISGHATLYWYQQILGQGPKLLIQFQNNGVVDDSQLPKDRFSAERLKGVDSTLKIQPAKLEDSAVYLCASSPLPRDKNIQYFGAGTRLSVL.